This T cell receptor beta chain comes out of a study of blood T cells in healthy people across ages. The count of this clonotype is one. The CDR3 is 14 residues long. CDR1 is LGHDT, CDR2 YNNKEL, per germline (reference sequence). V lost 4 bases, J lost 2 bases, and 9 bases lay in between. A J-beta primer mix and a sample-barcoded 5' primer were used in a second PCR of about 7 to 12 cycles. TCRdb called the 5' RACE reads again in MiXCR, with one record for every CDR3 protein. Of some 900,000 distinct CDR3 sequences listed, about 48% were seen once; the top ten hold around 15%. The sample consisted of blood. J is TRBJ2-1 and V is TRBV3-1; the D is unclear. The source is a man in his thirties or forties in good health. CDR3 region: CASSLSETYNEQFF. The CDR3 region has the DNA TGTGCCAGCAGCCTAAGCGAAACCTACAATGAGCAGTTCTTC.